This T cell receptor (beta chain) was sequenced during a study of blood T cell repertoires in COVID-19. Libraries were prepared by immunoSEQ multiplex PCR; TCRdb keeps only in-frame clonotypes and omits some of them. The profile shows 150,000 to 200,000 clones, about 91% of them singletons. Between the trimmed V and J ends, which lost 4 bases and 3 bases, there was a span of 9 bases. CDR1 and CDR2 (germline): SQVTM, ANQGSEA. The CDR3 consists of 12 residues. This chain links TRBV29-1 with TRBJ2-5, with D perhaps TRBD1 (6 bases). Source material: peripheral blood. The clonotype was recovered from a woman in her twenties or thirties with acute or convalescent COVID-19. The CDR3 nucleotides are TGCAGCGTTGGAAGACAGGAAGAGACCCAGTACTTC. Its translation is CSVGRQEETQYF.